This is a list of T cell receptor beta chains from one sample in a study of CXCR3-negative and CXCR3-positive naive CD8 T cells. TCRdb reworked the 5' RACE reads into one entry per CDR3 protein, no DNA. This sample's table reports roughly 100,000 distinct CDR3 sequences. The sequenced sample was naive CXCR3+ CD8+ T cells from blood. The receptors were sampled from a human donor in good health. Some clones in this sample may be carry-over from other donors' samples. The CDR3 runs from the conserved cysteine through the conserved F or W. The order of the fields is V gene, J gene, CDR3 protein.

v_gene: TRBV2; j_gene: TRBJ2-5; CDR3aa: CASQGQGGETQYF
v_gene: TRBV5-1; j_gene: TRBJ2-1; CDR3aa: CASSSGQENEQFF
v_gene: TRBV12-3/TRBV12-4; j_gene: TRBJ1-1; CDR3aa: CASSDIWGVNQAFF
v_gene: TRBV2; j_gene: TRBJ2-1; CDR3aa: CASSGDRGLSPYNEQFF
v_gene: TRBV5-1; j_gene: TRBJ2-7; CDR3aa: CASSLGLAGLSYEQYF
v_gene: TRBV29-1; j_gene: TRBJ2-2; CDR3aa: CSARTGNTGELFF
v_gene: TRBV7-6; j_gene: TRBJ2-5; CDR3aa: CASSLRPTTRPEETQYF
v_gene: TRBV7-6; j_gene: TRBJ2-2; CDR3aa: CASSLVVRGPAGELFF
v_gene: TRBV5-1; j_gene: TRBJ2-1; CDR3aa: CASSLEAGTSGKGEQFF
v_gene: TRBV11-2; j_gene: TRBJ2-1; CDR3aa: CASSMTTYNEQFF
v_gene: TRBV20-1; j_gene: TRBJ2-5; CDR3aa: CSARDGGDQETQYF
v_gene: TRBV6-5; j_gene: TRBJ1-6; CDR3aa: CASSLGQTYNSPLHF
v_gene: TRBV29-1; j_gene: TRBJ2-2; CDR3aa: CSGEVTGELFF
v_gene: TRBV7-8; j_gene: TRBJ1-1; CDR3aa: CASGLAGATFF
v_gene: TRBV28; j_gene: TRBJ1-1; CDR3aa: CASSLTTGMNTEAFF
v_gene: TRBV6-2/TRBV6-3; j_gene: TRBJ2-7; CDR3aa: CASSYEVWEQYF
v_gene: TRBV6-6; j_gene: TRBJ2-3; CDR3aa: CASSYRSLAGADTQYF
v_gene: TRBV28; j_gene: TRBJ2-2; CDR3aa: CASSPTRSNTGELFF
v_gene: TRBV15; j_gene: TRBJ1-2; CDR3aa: CATSSPGVGGYTF
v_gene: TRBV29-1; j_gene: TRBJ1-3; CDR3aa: CSVEDLGNTIYF
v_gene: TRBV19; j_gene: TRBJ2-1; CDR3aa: CASRALGWDEQFF
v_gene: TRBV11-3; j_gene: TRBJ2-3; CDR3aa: CASSLRGTDTQYF
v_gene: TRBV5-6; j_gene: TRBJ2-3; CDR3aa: CASSLSSSSDTQYF
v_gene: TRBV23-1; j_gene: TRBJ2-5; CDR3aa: CAKHPGHSQETQYF
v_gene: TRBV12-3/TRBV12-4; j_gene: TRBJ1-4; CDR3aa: CASNKDRGFKLFF
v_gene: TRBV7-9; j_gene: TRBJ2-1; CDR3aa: CASSAASGAYNEQFF
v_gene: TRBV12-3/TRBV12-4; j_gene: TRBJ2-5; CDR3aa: CASSGTSDQETQYF
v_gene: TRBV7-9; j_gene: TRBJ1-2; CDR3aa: CASSPGHFYGYTF
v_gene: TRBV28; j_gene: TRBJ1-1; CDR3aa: CASSFGPSGTEAFF
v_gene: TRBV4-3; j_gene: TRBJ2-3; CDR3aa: CASSQAGGTSITDTQYF
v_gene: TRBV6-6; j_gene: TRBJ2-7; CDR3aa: CASSWGREQYF
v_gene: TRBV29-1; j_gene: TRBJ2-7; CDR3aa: CSVEALYEQYF
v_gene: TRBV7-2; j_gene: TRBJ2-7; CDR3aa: CASRSWGYVREQYF
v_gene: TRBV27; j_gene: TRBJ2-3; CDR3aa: CASSSRTVGTDTQYF
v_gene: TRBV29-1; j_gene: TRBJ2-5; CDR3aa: CSVSGLAGAETQYF
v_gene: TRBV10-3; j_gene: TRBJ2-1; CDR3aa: CAISERQDGGEQFF
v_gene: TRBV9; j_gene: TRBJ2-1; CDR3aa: CASSGLGSRGDEQFF
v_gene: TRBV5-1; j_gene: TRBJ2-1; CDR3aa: CASSFSRPRDEQFF
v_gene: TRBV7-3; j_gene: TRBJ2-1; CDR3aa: CASAYAGSAYNEQFF
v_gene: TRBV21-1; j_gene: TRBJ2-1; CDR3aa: CASCDRSCENEQFF
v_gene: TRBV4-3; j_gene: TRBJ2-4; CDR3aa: CASSQGQLADIQYF
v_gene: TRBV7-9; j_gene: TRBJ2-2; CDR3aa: CASSPWTGTNTGELFF
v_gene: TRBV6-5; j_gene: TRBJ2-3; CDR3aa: CASSYSTAGLTDTQYF
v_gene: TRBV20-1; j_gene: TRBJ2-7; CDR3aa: CSARAAYEQYF
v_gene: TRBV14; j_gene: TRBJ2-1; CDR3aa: CASSQVQGGYNEQFF
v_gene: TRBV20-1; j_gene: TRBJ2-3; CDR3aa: CSAEGRGLAGADTQYF